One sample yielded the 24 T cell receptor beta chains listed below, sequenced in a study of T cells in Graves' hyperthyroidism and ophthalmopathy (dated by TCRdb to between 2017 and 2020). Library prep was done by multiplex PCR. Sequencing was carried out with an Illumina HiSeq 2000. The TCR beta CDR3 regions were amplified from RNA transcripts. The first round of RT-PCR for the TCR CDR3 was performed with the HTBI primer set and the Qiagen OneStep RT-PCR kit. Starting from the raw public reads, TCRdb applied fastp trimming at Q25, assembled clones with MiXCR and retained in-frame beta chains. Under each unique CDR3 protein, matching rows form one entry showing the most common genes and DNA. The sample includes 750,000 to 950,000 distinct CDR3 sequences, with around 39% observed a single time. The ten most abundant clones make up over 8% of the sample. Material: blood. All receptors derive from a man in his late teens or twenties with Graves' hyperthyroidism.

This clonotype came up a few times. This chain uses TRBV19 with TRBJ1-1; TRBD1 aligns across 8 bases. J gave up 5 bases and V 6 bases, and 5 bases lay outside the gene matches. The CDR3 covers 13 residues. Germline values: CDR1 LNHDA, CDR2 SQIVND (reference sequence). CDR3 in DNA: TGTGCCAGTAGGTACGACAGGGGTACTGAAGCTTTCTTT. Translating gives CASRYDRGTEAFF. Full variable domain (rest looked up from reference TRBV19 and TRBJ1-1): DGGITQSPKYLFRKEGQNVTLSCEQNLNHDAMYWYRQDPGQGLRLIYYSQIVNDFQKGDIAEGYSVSREKKESFPLTVTSAQKNPTAFYLCASRYDRGTEAFFGQGTRLTVV.

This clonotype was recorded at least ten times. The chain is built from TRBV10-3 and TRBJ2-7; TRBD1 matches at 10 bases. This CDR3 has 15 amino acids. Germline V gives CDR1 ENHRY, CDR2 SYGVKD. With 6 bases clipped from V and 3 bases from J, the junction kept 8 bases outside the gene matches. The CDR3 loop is CAIRENRDRGYEQYF. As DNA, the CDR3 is TGTGCCATCAGGGAAAACCGGGACAGGGGCTACGAGCAGTACTTC.

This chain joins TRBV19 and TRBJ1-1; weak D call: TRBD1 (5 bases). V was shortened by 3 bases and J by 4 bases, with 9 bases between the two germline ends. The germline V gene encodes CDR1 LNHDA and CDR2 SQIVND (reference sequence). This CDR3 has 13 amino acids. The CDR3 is CASSIRQRTEAFF. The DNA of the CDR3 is TGTGCCAGTAGTATTCGACAGCGCACTGAAGCTTTCTTT.

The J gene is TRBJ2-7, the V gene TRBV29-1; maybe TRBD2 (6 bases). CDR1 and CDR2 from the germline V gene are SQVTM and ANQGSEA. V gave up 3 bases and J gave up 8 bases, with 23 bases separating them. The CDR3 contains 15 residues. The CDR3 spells CSVERGNSGVAQQYF. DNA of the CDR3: TGCAGCGTTGAGCGGGGTAATTCCGGCGTGGCTCAGCAGTACTTC.

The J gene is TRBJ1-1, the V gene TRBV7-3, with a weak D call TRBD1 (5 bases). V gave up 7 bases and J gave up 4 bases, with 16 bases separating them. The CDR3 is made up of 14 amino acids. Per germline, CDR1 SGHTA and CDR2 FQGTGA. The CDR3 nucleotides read TGTGCCAGCACGTTCGGGCCGGGGGGCACTGAAGCTTTCTTT. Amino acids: CASTFGPGGTEAFF.

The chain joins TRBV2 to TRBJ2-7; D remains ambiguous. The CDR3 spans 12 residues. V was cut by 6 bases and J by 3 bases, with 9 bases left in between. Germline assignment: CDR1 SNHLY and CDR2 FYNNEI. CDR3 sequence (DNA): TGTGCCAGCAGCCATTACATCTACGAGCAGTACTTC. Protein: CASSHYIYEQYF.

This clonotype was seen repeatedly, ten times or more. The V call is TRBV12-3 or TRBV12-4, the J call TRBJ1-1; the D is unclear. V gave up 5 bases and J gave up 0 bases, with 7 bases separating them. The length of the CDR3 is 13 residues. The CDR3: CASSNGLNTEAFF. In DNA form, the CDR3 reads TGTGCCAGCAGTAATGGGTTGAACACTGAAGCTTTCTTT.

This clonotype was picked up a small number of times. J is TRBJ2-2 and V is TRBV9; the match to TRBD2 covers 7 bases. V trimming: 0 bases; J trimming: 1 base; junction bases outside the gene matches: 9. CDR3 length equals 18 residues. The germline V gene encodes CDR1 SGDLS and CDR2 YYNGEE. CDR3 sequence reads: CASSVEWGRGLNTGELFF. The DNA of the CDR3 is TGTGCCAGCAGCGTAGAGTGGGGGAGGGGACTGAACACCGGGGAGCTGTTTTTT.

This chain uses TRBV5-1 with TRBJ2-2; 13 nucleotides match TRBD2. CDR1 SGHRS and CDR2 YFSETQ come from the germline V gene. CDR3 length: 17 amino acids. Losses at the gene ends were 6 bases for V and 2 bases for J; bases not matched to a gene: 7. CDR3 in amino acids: CASTGLAGVTNTGELFF. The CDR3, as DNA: TGCGCCAGCACCGGACTAGCGGGAGTTACTAACACCGGGGAGCTGTTTTTT.

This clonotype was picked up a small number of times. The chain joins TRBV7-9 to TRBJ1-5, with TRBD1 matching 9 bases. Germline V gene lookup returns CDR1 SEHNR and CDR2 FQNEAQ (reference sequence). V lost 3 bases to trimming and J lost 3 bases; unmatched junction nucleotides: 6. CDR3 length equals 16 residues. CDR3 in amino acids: CASSFTRDRDNQPQHF. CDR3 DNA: TGTGCCAGCAGCTTTACCCGGGACAGGGACAATCAGCCCCAGCATTTT.

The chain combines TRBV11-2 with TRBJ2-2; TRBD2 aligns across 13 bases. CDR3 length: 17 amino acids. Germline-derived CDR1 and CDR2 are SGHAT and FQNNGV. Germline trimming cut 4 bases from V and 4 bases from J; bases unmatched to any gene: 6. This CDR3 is CASSSPGLAGRTGELFF. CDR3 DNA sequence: TGTGCCAGCAGCTCTCCGGGACTAGCGGGACGCACCGGGGAGCTGTTTTTT.

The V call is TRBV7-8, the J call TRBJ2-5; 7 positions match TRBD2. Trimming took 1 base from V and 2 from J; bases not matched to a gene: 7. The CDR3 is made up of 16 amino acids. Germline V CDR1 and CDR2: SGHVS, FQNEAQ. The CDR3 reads CASSLDSEGGQETQYF. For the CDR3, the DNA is TGTGCCAGCAGCTTAGATTCGGAGGGAGGGCAAGAGACCCAGTACTTC.

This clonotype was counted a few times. CDR3 sequence: CARGLGQGPSGEQYF. CDR3 sequence (DNA): TGCGCCAGGGGGCTAGGACAGGGCCCTTCGGGGGAGCAGTACTTC. This rearrangement joins TRBV5-1 to TRBJ2-7; the match to TRBD1 covers 8 bases. CDR3 length equals 15 residues. The germline CDR1 and CDR2 sequences are SGHRS and YFSETQ. With 8 bases clipped from V and 7 bases from J, the junction kept 17 bases outside the gene matches.

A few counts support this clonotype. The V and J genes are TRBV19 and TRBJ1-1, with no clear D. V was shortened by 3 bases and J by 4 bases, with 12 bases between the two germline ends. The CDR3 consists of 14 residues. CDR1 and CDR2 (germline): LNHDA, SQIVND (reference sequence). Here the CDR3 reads CASSIGVVGTEAFF. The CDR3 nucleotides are TGTGCCAGTAGTATTGGGGTCGTGGGCACTGAAGCTTTCTTT.

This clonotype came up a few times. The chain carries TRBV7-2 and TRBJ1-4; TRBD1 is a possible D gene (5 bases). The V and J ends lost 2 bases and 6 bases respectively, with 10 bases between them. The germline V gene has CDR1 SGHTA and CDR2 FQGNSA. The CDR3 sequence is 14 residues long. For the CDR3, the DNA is TGTGCCAGCAGCTTACGGGGCATTGATGAAAAACTGTTTTTT. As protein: CASSLRGIDEKLFF.

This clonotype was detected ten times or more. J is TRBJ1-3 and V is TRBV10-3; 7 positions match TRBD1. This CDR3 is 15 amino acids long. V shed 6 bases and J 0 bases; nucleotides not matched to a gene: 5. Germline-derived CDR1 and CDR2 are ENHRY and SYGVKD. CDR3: CAIRATGDSGNTIYF. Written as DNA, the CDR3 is TGTGCCATCAGAGCCACAGGGGACTCTGGAAACACCATATATTTT.

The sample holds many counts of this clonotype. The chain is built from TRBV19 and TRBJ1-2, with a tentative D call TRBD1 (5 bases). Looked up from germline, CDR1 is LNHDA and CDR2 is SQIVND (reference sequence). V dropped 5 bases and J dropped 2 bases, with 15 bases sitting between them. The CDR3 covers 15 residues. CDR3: CASSHQGEGNYGYTF. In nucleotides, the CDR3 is TGTGCCAGTAGTCACCAGGGAGAAGGAAACTATGGCTACACCTTC.

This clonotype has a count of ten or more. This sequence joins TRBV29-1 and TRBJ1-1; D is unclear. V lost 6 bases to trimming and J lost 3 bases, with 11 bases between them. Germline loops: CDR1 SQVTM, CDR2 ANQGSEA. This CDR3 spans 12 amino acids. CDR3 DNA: TGCAGCGTAATATTGGGCGACACTGAAGCTTTCTTT. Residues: CSVILGDTEAFF. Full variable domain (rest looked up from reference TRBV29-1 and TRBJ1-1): SAVISQKPSRDICQRGTSLTIQCQVDSQVTMMFWYRQQPGQSLTLIATANQGSEATYESGFVIDKFPISRPNLTFSTLTVSNMSPEDSSIYLCSVILGDTEAFFGQGTRLTVV.

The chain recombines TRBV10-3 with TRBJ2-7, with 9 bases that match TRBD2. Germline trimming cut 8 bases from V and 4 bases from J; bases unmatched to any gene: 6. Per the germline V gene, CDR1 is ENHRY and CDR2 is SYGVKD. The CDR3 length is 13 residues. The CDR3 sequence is CAIGSGRQYEQYF. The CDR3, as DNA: TGTGCCATCGGGAGCGGGAGGCAGTACGAGCAGTACTTC.

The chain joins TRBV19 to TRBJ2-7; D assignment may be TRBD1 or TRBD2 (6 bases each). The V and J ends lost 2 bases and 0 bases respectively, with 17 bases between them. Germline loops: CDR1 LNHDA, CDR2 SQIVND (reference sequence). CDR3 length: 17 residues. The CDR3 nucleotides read TGTGCCAGTAGTATACGCCCGGTGGGGGGCAACTCCTACGAGCAGTACTTC. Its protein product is CASSIRPVGGNSYEQYF.

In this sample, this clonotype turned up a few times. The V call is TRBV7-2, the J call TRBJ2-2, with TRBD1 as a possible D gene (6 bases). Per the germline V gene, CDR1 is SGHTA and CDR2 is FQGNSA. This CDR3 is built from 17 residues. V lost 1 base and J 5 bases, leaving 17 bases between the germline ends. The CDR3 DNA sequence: TGTGCCAGCAGCTTAGGATACAGTGGGGGCTGGACCGGGGAGCTGTTTTTT. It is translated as CASSLGYSGGWTGELFF.

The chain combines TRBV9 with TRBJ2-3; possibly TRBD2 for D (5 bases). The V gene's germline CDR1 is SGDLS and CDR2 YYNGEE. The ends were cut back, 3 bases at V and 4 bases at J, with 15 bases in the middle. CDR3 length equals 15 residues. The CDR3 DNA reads TGTGCCAGCAGCGACGGGATTCATTCCTCAGATACGCAGTATTTT. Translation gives CASSDGIHSSDTQYF.

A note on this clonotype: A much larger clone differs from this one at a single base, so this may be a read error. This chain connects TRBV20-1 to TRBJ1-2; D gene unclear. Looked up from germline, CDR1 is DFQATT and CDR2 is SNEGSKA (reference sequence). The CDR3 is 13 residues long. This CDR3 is CSGTSGIGYGHTF. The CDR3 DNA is TGCAGTGGAACGAGCGGTATCGGATATGGCCACACCTTC.

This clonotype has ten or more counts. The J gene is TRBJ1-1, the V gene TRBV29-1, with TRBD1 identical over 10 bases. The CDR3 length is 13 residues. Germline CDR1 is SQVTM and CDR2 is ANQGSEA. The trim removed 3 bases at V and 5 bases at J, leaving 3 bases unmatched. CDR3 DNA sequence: TGCAGCGTTGATCCGGGACAGGGGACTGAAGCTTTCTTT. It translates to CSVDPGQGTEAFF.